The T cell receptor (beta chain) described here comes from a study of OX40 agonist ivuxolimab in advanced cancers. Profiled with immunoSEQ multiplex PCR; TCRdb holds only in-frame clones, not every one. The sample yields approximately 37,000 clones, approximately 90% seen once. The germline CDR1 and CDR2 sequences are LNHNV and YYDKDF (reference sequence). There are 13 residues in the CDR3. V lost 5 bases and J 2 bases, leaving 9 bases between the germline ends. This clone was found once. This specimen consisted of CD4+ or CD8+ T cells sorted from blood, obtained in a trial of the OX40 agonist ivuxolimab. This chain uses TRBV15 with TRBJ1-2; maybe TRBD1 (6 bases). This sequence originates from an adult with an advanced solid tumor such as melanoma, head and neck, liver or kidney cancer. The CDR3 sequence: CATSSDRNYGYTF. CDR3 sequence (DNA): TGTGCCACCAGCTCCGACAGGAACTATGGCTACACCTTC.